The 4 T cell receptor beta chains in this list originate from one sample, sequenced in a study of T cell responses to AZD1222 COVID-19 vaccine (dated by TCRdb to the early 2020s). Reading the label with the study, this specimen's time point is: about 28 days (+/-7) after the second vaccine dose. The method was the immunoSEQ multiplex PCR assay. Held by TCRdb, this immuneACCESS table contains in-frame sequences only and omits some clones. Under half of the omission traces to an unresolved V gene where checked; the cause of the rest is unknown. The sample profile shows just over 150,000 clones; 80% to 90% of them were found once. Of the sample, about 8.9% falls within the top ten clones. The source material was peripheral blood, sampled 28 days after the second AZD1222 dose. These receptors were collected from an adult who received the AZD1222 COVID-19 vaccine.

This rearrangement joins TRBV7-2 to TRBJ1-2; D is undetermined. Germline lookup yields CDR1 SGHTA and CDR2 FQGNSA. The CDR3 contains 15 residues. V lost 1 base to trimming and J lost 0 bases, with 9 bases between them. The CDR3 sequence: CASSLDVAANYGYTF. For the CDR3, the DNA is TGTGCCAGCAGCTTAGACGTTGCGGCTAACTATGGCTACACCTTC.

The chain employs TRBV6-5 and TRBJ1-1; D is ambiguous. The germline gives CDR1 MNHEY, CDR2 SVGAGI. The CDR3 has 16 residues. Trimming removed 0 bases at V and 1 base at J, with 12 bases between. The CDR3: CASSYSIGTQNTEAFF. CDR3 in DNA: TGTGCCAGCAGTTACTCGATCGGTACCCAGAACACTGAAGCTTTCTTT.

This chain connects TRBV6-5 to TRBJ1-2, with TRBD1 matching over 11 bases. The CDR3 consists of 15 residues. The V segment lost 7 bases and the J segment 8 bases; nucleotides outside the gene matches: 12. CDR1 is MNHEY and CDR2 is SVGAGI in the germline V gene. The CDR3 nucleotides read TGTGCCAGCACTGTGGAAGGACAGGGGGCGAGAGGCTACACCTTC. Protein product: CASTVEGQGARGYTF.

This clone was seen a single time. The chain carries TRBV9 and TRBJ2-2; D not certain. The germline gives CDR1 SGDLS, CDR2 YYNGEE. V lost 1 base and J lost 2, with 6 bases in between. The CDR3 loop spans 14 amino acids. The CDR3 coding sequence is TGTGCCAGCAGCGTACAACACAACACCGGGGAGCTGTTTTTT. This translates into CASSVQHNTGELFF. Full variable domain (rest looked up from reference TRBV9 and TRBJ2-2): DSGVTQTPKHLITATGQRVTLRCSPRSGDLSVYWYQQSLDQGLQFLIQYYNGEERAKGNILERFSAQQFPDLHSELNLSSLELGDSALYFCASSVQHNTGELFFGEGSRLTVL.